Each of the 11 T cell receptor beta chains below was sequenced from the same sample in a study of cytomegalovirus exposure and HLA in healthy donors. Repertoires were generated with immunoSEQ multiplex PCR, while TCRdb's copy carries only in-frame clones and drops some. The data show over 250,000 clones, around 90% seen once. Sequencing was performed on PBMCs. The receptor set was obtained from a woman in her thirties in good health and CMV-seropositive.

The chain is built from TRBV15 and TRBJ1-2; 7 bases agree with TRBD1. V lost 3 bases to trimming and J lost 5 bases; unmatched junction nucleotides: 6. The CDR3 runs to 14 residues. Germline V CDR1 and CDR2: LNHNV, YYDKDF (reference sequence). CDR3 DNA sequence: TGTGCCACCAGCAGCTACGGGACAGAGTATGGCTACACCTTC. Protein: CATSSYGTEYGYTF.

The genes are TRBV9 and TRBJ1-3; D is undetermined. CDR1 is SGDLS and CDR2 is YYNGEE in the germline V gene. Trimming cost V 3 bases and J 2 bases, with 12 bases left between them. This CDR3 has 15 residues. In nucleotides, the CDR3 is TGTGCCAGCAGCGCACGGCTGACTACTGGAAACACCATATATTTT. It translates to CASSARLTTGNTIYF.

The rearrangement uses TRBV4-2 and TRBJ2-7; 7 bases match TRBD2. Germline V CDR1 and CDR2: LGHNA, YNFKEQ. CDR3 length: 16 amino acids. J lost 3 bases, V lost 0 bases, and 8 bases had no gene match. CDR3 bases: TGTGCCAGCAGCCAAGAGGCAGCGGGGAGTATCTACGAGCAGTACTTC. This encodes CASSQEAAGSIYEQYF.

V gene TRBV29-1 combines with J gene TRBJ2-2; the match to TRBD2 covers 10 bases. V dropped 5 bases and J dropped 5; count of bases not matched to a gene: 5. The CDR3 has 14 amino acids. The germline CDR1 and CDR2 sequences are SQVTM and ANQGSEA. The DNA for the CDR3 is TGCAGCGTTAAGCGGGAGGGCCGGACCGGGGAGCTGTTTTTT. Protein product: CSVKREGRTGELFF.

V usage is TRBV29-1 and J usage is TRBJ2-1; TRBD2 agrees at 9 bases. Trimming at V came to 2 bases and at J to 7 bases, leaving 12 bases not matched to a gene. Germline CDR1 reads SQVTM; CDR2 reads ANQGSEA. The CDR3 is made up of 16 amino acids. This chain's CDR3 is CSVEWRREGRGNEQFF. The CDR3 DNA sequence: TGCAGCGTTGAATGGAGGCGGGAGGGCCGGGGAAATGAGCAGTTCTTC.

Written as DNA, the CDR3 is TGTGCCAGCAGCTCCGGGACAAATAATTCACCCCTCCACTTT. As protein: CASSSGTNNSPLHF. This sequence joins TRBV7-3 and TRBJ1-6; D is possibly TRBD1 (6 bases). Germline CDR1 reads SGHTA; CDR2 reads FQGTGA. This CDR3 spans 14 amino acids. V lost 4 bases and J 5 bases, leaving 9 bases between the germline ends.

The chain has TRBV30 and TRBJ1-2; TRBD1 might be the D (5 bases). CDR1 is GTSNPN, CDR2 SVGIG, per germline (reference sequence). Trimming cost V 3 bases and J 2 bases, with 7 bases left between them. This CDR3 is built from 12 residues. The CDR3 nucleotides read TGTGCCTGGAGCGCAGGGAACTATGGCTACACCTTC. Amino acids: CAWSAGNYGYTF. Full variable domain (rest looked up from reference TRBV30 and TRBJ1-2): SQTIHQWPATLVQPVGSPLSLECTVEGTSNPNLYWYRQAAGRGLQLLFYSVGIGQISSEVPQNLSASRPQDRQFILSSKKLLLSDSGFYLCAWSAGNYGYTFGSGTRLTVV.

In its sample, this clone was seen a few times. V usage is TRBV5-4 and J usage is TRBJ1-6; 7 bases match TRBD1. CDR1 is SGHNT and CDR2 is YYREEE in the germline V gene (reference sequence). V was pared by 0 bases and J by 14 bases, with 11 bases of the junction left unmatched. The CDR3 extends over 15 amino acids. CDR3 amino acids: CASSLATGAGNTLHF. The DNA of the CDR3 is TGTGCCAGCAGCTTGGCCACAGGGGCAGGAAACACCCTCCACTTT.

The chain recombines TRBV9 with TRBJ2-1, with D unresolved. V was shortened by 4 bases and J by 9 bases, with 23 bases between the two germline ends. Germline V gene sequence: CDR1 SGDLS, CDR2 YYNGEE. The length of the CDR3 is 16 residues. This CDR3 is CASSPRRTVSWGEQFF. The CDR3, as DNA: TGTGCCAGCAGCCCCCGCAGGACCGTCTCCTGGGGTGAGCAGTTCTTC.

The chain employs TRBV4-3 and TRBJ2-7, with TRBD1 matching over 8 bases. Germline trimming cut 2 bases from V and 5 bases from J; bases unmatched to any gene: 8. Looked up from germline, CDR1 is LGHNA and CDR2 is YSLEER. The CDR3 is 15 amino acids. The CDR3 DNA reads TGCGCCAGCAGCCAACTGACAGGGGCCGGCAACGAGCAGTACTTC. This gives the protein CASSQLTGAGNEQYF.

The chain is built from TRBV2 and TRBJ1-5, with 10 bases lining up with TRBD1. There are 13 residues in the CDR3. Germline V lookup: CDR1 SNHLY, CDR2 FYNNEI. After removal of 11 bases from V and 5 bases from J, the junction contained 6 bases not matched to a gene. The CDR3 reads CASTGTGDQPQHF. In DNA, the CDR3 is TGTGCCTCCACCGGGACAGGGGATCAGCCCCAGCATTTT.